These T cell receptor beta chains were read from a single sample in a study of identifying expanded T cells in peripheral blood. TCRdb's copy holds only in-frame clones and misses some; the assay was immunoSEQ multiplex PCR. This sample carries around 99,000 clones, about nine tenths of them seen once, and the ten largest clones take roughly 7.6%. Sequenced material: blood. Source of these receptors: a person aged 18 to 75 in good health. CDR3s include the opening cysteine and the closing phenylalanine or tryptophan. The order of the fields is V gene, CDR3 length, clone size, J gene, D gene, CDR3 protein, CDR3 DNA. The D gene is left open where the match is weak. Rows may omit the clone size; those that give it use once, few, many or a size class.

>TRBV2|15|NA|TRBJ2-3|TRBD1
CASFSDRGSVDTQYF
TGTGCCAGCTTCTCCGACAGGGGGTCGGTGGATACGCAGTATTTT
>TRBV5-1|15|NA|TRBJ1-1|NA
CASSQAAGADTEAFF
TGCGCCAGCAGCCAGGCAGCAGGGGCAGACACTGAAGCTTTCTTT
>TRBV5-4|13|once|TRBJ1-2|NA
CASSLRVGDGYTF
TGTGCCAGCAGCCTCAGGGTAGGGGATGGCTACACCTTC
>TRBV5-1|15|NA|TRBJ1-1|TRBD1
CASSLDPGGLTEAFF
TGCGCCAGCAGCTTAGATCCAGGGGGCCTCACTGAAGCTTTCTTT
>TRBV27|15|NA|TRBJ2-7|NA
CASRTVAASSYEQYF
TGTGCCAGCAGGACGGTAGCGGCTAGCTCCTACGAGCAGTACTTC
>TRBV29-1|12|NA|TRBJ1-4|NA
CSVGREGEKLFF
TGCAGCGTTGGGAGAGAGGGGGAAAAACTGTTTTTT
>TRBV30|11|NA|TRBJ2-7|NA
CAWSWLSGQYF
TGTGCCTGGAGTTGGTTGTCCGGGCAGTACTTC
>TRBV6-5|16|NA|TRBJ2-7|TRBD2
CASSYGGGPHRGEQYF
TGTGCCAGCAGTTATGGCGGGGGGCCTCATAGGGGCGAGCAGTACTTC
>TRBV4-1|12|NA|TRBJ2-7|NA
CASSQESYEQYF
TGCGCCAGCAGCCAAGAGAGCTACGAGCAGTACTTC
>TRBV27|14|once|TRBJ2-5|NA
CASSLFTRSETQYF
TGTGCCAGCAGTTTATTCACGCGTTCGGAGACCCAGTACTTC
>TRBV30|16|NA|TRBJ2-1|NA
CAWSFRPRGQNNEQFF
TGTGCCTGGAGTTTTAGGCCCAGGGGCCAAAACAATGAGCAGTTCTTC
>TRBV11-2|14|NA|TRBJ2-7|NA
CASSRALGSYEQYF
TGTGCCAGCAGCCGAGCGTTGGGATCCTACGAGCAGTACTTC
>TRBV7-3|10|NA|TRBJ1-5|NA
CASSFQPQHF
TGTGCCAGCAGCTTTCAGCCCCAGCATTTT
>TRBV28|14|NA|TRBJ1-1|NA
CASIVGGVGTEAFF
TGTGCCAGCATAGTTGGGGGCGTGGGCACTGAAGCTTTCTTT
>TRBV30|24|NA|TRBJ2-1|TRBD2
CAWSTCRYRVSSGGTLFLSNEQFF
TGTGCCTGGAGTACCTGCCGTTATCGGGTTTCTAGCGGGGGAACGTTATTCCTCTCCAATGAGCAGTTCTTC
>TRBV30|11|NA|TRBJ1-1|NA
CAWSPQTEAFF
TGTGCCTGGAGTCCGCAGACTGAAGCTTTCTTT
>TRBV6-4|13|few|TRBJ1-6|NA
CASSLTGNSPLHF
TGTGCCAGCAGTCTGACAGGAAATTCACCCCTCCACTTT
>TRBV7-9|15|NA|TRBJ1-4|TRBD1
CASSPGGGLGEKLFF
TGTGCCAGCAGCCCAGGGGGGGGACTGGGAGAAAAACTGTTTTTT
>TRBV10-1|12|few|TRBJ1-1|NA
CASSAQGFEAFF
TGCGCCAGCAGCGCCCAGGGGTTTGAAGCTTTCTTT
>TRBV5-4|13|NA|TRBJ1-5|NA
CASSSEPVQPQHF
TGTGCCAGCAGCTCCGAACCGGTTCAGCCCCAGCATTTT
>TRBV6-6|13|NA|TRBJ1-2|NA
CASSYSKGYGYTF
TGTGCCAGCAGTTACTCAAAGGGTTATGGCTACACCTTC
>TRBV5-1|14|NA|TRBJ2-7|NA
CASSSRQWPDEQYF
TGCGCCAGCAGCTCGAGGCAGTGGCCGGACGAGCAGTACTTC
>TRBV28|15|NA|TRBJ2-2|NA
CASSTEGTGTGELFF
TGTGCCTCCAGCACGGAGGGGACGGGCACCGGGGAGCTGTTTTTT
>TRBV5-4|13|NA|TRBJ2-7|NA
CASSLQGTYEQYF
TGTGCCAGCAGCTTGCAGGGTACCTACGAGCAGTACTTC
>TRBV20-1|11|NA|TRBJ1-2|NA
CSAREGHGYTF
TGCAGTGCTAGAGAGGGGCACGGCTACACCTTC
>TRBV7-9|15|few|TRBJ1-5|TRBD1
CASSFGQGGNQPQHF
TGTGCCAGCAGCTTCGGACAGGGTGGCAATCAGCCCCAGCATTTT
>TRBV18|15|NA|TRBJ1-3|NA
CASSHSQSSGNTIYF
TGTGCCAGCTCACACAGCCAAAGCTCTGGAAACACCATATATTTT
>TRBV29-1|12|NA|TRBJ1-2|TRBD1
CSVWTGEDGYTF
TGCAGCGTTTGGACAGGGGAAGATGGCTACACCTTC
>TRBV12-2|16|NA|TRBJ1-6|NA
CASRSVGGRPNSPLHF
TGTGCAAGTCGCTCCGTTGGGGGGCGCCCAAATTCACCCCTCCACTTT
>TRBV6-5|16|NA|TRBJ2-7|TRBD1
CASSSDRGRRSYEQYF
TGTGCCAGCAGTTCCGACAGGGGGCGCCGCTCCTACGAGCAGTACTTC
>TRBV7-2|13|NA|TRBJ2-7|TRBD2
CASTRGAGDEQYF
TGTGCCAGCACCCGGGGAGCGGGGGACGAGCAGTACTTC
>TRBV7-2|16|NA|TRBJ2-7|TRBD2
CASSQTSGGYPLEQYF
TGTGCCAGCAGCCAGACTAGCGGGGGGTATCCTCTCGAGCAGTACTTC
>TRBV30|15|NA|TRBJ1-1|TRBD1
CAWSYTGGLNTEAFF
TGTGCCTGGAGTTATACAGGGGGCTTGAACACTGAAGCTTTCTTT
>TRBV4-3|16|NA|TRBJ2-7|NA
CASSQGQTGLSYEQYF
TGCGCCAGCAGCCAAGGCCAGACAGGCCTTTCCTACGAGCAGTACTTC
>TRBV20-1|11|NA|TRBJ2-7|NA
CSARRDGEQYF
TGCAGTGCTAGGAGGGATGGTGAGCAGTACTTC
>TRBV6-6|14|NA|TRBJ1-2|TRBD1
CASRLGQGAPNYTF
TGTGCCAGCAGACTGGGACAGGGGGCTCCTAACTACACCTTC
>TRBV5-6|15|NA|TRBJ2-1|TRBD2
CASSLLAGGYNEQFF
TGTGCCAGCAGCTTGCTAGCGGGGGGCTACAATGAGCAGTTCTTC